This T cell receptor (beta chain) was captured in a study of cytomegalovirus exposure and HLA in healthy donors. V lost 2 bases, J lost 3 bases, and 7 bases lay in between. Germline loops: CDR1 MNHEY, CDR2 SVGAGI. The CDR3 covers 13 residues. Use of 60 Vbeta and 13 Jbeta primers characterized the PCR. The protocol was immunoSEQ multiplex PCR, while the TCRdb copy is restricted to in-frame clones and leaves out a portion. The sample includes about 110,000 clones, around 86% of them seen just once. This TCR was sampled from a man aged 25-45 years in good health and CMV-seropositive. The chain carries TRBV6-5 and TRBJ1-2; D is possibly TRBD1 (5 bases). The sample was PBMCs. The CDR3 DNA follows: TGTGCCAGCAGTTACAGGGGATACTATGGCTACACCTTC. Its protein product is CASSYRGYYGYTF.